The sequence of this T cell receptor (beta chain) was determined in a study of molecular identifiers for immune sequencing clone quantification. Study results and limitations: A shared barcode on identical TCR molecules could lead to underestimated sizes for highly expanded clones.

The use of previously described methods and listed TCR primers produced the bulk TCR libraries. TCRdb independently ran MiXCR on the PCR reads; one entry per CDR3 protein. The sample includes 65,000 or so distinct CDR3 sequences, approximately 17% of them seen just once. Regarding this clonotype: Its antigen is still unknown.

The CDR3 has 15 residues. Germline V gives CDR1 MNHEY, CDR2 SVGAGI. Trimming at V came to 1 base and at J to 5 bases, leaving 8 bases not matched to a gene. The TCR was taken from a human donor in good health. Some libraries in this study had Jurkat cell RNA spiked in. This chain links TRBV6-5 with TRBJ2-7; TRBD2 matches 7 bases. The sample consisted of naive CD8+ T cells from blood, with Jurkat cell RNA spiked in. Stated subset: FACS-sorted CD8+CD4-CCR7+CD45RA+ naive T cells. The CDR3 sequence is CASSYWAGDENEQYF. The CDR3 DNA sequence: TGTGCCAGCAGTTACTGGGCGGGGGACGAGAACGAGCAGTACTTC.